Each of the 25 T cell receptor beta chains below was sequenced from the same sample in a study of metastatic and nonmetastatic thyroid tumors. TCRdb recomputed clones from the PCR reads via MiXCR. In the table there are tens of thousands of clones, over 9.5% of which are singletons. Every patient was untreated before thyroid surgery. The source material was blood. These receptors came from a female donor with papillary thyroid cancer or a benign thyroid nodule (not recorded which). Some clones in this sample may be carry-over from other donors' samples.

This clone was found many times. The V gene is TRBV19, the J gene TRBJ1-1, with D uncertain. The CDR3 contains 13 residues. Deletions cut 4 bases from V and 1 base from J, with 7 bases between. The germline gives CDR1 LNHDA, CDR2 SQIVND (reference sequence). CDR3 bases: TGTGCCAGTAGTACACAGACGAACACTGAAGCTTTCTTT. It codes for CASSTQTNTEAFF.

There are many counts of this clone. The chain links TRBV4-1 to TRBJ2-1; D is undetermined. The CDR3 covers 15 residues. CDR1 is MGHRA and CDR2 is YSYEKL in the germline V gene. V lost 1 base, J lost 5 bases, and 12 bases lay in between. CDR3 amino acids: CASSQGVRSDNEQFF. For the CDR3, the DNA is TGCGCCAGCAGCCAAGGAGTGCGGAGCGACAATGAGCAGTTCTTC.

This clone was seen at least ten times. The chain employs TRBV7-6 and TRBJ2-2; 8 bases map to TRBD1. This CDR3 region has 16 residues. J gave up 5 bases and V 4 bases, and 9 bases lay outside the gene matches. The germline V gene encodes CDR1 SGHVS and CDR2 FNYEAQ. This CDR3 is CASSSFRGLWTGELFF. CDR3 DNA sequence: TGTGCCAGCAGCTCCTTCAGGGGGCTCTGGACCGGGGAGCTGTTTTTT.

The sample holds a few counts of this clone. Since a much larger clone is just one base distant, this may be a read error. The chain carries TRBV19 and TRBJ2-5, with 10 bases identical to TRBD1. This CDR3 is 14 amino acids long. Germline loops: CDR1 LNHDA, CDR2 SQIVND (reference sequence). CDR3 coding DNA: TGTGCCAGTATTATACGGACAGGGGGAGAGACCCAGTACTTC. This translates into CASIIRTGGETQYF.

This clone was counted many times. As DNA, the CDR3 is TGTGCCTGGAGTCAGAGGGGCAATCAGCCCCAGCATTTT. This sequence encodes CAWSQRGNQPQHF. V gene TRBV30 combines with J gene TRBJ1-5; D remains unclear. Trimming took off 2 bases at V and 2 bases at J, with 7 bases between the two ends. This CDR3 spans 13 amino acids. Germline V CDR1 and CDR2: GTSNPN, SVGIG (reference sequence).

By share, this clone counts as medium-sized (0.01 to 0.1%). The chain uses TRBV6-1 and TRBJ1-5, with D possibly matching TRBD1 (5 bases). CDR1 MNHNS and CDR2 SASEGT come from the germline V gene. V gave up 5 bases and J gave up 4 bases, with 12 bases separating them. This CDR3 comprises 14 residues. The CDR3 region is CASSTTAINQPQHF. As DNA, the CDR3 is TGTGCCAGCAGTACGACAGCGATTAATCAGCCCCAGCATTTT.

This clone occurred a few times. A read error may account for a junction end that differs from germline. The rearrangement links TRBV28 to TRBJ1-2; maybe TRBD1 (6 bases). CDR1 and CDR2 from the germline V gene are MDHEN and SYDVKM. This CDR3 region has 17 residues. CDR3 protein: CASSLWFNVQGSYGYAF. Here the CDR3 DNA reads TGTGCCAGCAGTTTATGGTTCAACGTTCAGGGGTCCTATGGCTACGCCTTC.

Remarks on this clone: A junction end diverges from the germline sequence, so it may reflect a read error. This chain connects TRBV11-1 to TRBJ2-1; no reliable D call. The germline V gene has CDR1 SGHAT and CDR2 FQDESV (reference sequence). This CDR3 contains 16 residues. CDR3 sequence (DNA): TGTGCCAGCAGCTTAGTGCCGGACCGCGGACCCAATGAGCAGTTATTC. Translation: CASSLVPDRGPNEQLF.

The chain recombines TRBV7-8 with TRBJ1-2, with D possibly matching TRBD1 (6 bases). The germline gives CDR1 SGHVS, CDR2 FQNEAQ. The CDR3 has 17 amino acids. V was pared by 4 bases and J by 0 bases, with 18 bases between. CDR3 sequence (DNA): TGTGCCAGCAGCTCCTTTTTTGCGGGGGCAGCTAACTATGGCTACACCTTC. Translated, it gives CASSSFFAGAANYGYTF. The full variable domain, completed using reference TRBV7-8 and TRBJ1-2, is GAGVSQSPRYKVAKRGQDVALRCDPISGHVSLFWYQQALGQGPEFLTYFQNEAQLDKSGLPSDRFFAERPEGSVSTLKIQRTQQEDSAVYLCASSSFFAGAANYGYTFGSGTRLTVV.

This clone has a count of ten or more. Different DNA sequences within this sample yield the same CDR3. V gene TRBV9 combines with J gene TRBJ2-1, with no clear D. The ends were cut back, 0 bases at V and 0 bases at J, with 7 bases in the middle. The germline V gene encodes CDR1 SGDLS and CDR2 YYNGEE. The CDR3 is 15 amino acids. The CDR3 bases are TGTGCCAGCAGCGTAGGAAGGAGCTCCTACAATGAGCAGTTCTTC. This codes for CASSVGRSSYNEQFF.

The sample holds a few counts of this clone. At one of its ends the junction is not consistent with the germline gene, which may arise from a read error. The chain carries TRBV7-2 and TRBJ2-1; no clear D. The CDR3 runs 12 residues. Germline CDR1 reads SGHTA; CDR2 reads FQGNSA. DNA for the CDR3: TGTGCCAGTAGCTTACCATACAATGAGCAGTTCTTC. Protein product: CASSLPYNEQFF.

This clone was observed at least ten times. The rearrangement uses TRBV7-9 and TRBJ2-7; 7 bases line up with TRBD1. The germline V gene encodes CDR1 SEHNR and CDR2 FQNEAQ (reference sequence). This CDR3 is built from 14 residues. After removal of 3 bases from V and 2 bases from J, the junction contained 4 bases not matched to a gene. CDR3: CASSFDRVPYEQYF. In DNA, the CDR3 is TGTGCCAGCAGCTTTGACAGGGTCCCCTACGAGCAGTACTTC.

This clone has ten or more counts. CDR3 sequence: CASSLGTSGSGQETQYF. The CDR3 DNA reads TGTGCCAGCTCCCTCGGGACTAGCGGGAGTGGGCAAGAGACCCAGTACTTC. This chain uses TRBV18 with TRBJ2-5; the match to TRBD2 covers 14 bases. Germline CDR1 reads KGHSH; CDR2 reads LQKENI. The CDR3 length is 17 residues. After removal of 6 bases from V and 2 bases from J, the junction contained 8 bases not matched to a gene.

This clone was counted only a few times. J is TRBJ1-1 and V is TRBV5-4; D might be TRBD1 (5 bases). Trimming cost V 1 base and J 5 bases, with 9 bases left between them. CDR3 length: 13 residues. Germline CDR1 and CDR2: SGHNT and YYREEE (reference sequence). CDR3 in DNA: TGTGCCAGCAGCTTGATGGGGGGGACTGAAGCTTTCTTT. Protein: CASSLMGGTEAFF.

This clone was found a few times. This could be a read error, since a much larger clone is one nucleotide away. The same CDR3 also results from other DNA sequences found in this sample. This rearrangement joins TRBV30 to TRBJ2-3; 15 positions match TRBD2. Germline values: CDR1 GTSNPN, CDR2 SVGIG (reference sequence). CDR3 length: 16 residues. The DNA of the CDR3 is TGCGCCTGGAGCGGACTAGCGGGAGGGCGCACAGATACGCAGTATTTT. Its translation is CAWSGLAGGRTDTQYF.

This clone came up many times. V gene TRBV9 combines with J gene TRBJ1-1; D is uncertain. CDR1 and CDR2 (germline): SGDLS, YYNGEE. CDR3 size: 14 residues. V gave up 3 bases and J gave up 1 base, with 10 bases separating them. The CDR3 here is CASSAQVGNTEAFF. The DNA for the CDR3 is TGTGCCAGCAGCGCTCAGGTGGGGAACACTGAAGCTTTCTTT.

On this clone: This may arise from a read error, as a much more abundant clone is one base away. The rearrangement uses TRBV29-1 and TRBJ2-3; D may be TRBD1 (5 bases). CDR3 size: 13 residues. Germline V lookup: CDR1 SQVTM, CDR2 ANQGSEA. Trimming removed 8 bases from V and 2 bases from J, with 14 bases in between. This chain's CDR3 is CSFRTQPTDTQYF. CDR3 bases: TGCAGCTTCAGGACACAACCCACAGATACGCAGTATTTT.

The V gene is TRBV20-1, the J gene TRBJ1-2; 9 bases line up with TRBD1. Looked up from germline, CDR1 is DFQATT and CDR2 is SNEGSKA (reference sequence). After removal of 6 bases from V and 7 bases from J, the junction contained 9 bases not matched to a gene. This CDR3 region has 13 residues. The CDR3 sequence: CSANRGRRSGYTF. The CDR3 DNA sequence: TGCAGTGCAAACAGGGGGCGAAGATCTGGCTACACCTTC.

This clone was counted only a few times. This CDR3 fails to terminate in the conserved phenylalanine or tryptophan, so it likely reflects a read error. The chain links TRBV6-1 to TRBJ2-2; 9 bases map to TRBD1. The CDR3 has 15 residues. The V and J ends lost 5 bases and 10 bases, in that order; junction bases with no gene match: 11. CDR1 is MNHNS and CDR2 is SASEGT in the germline V gene. The CDR3 protein is CASSSGQGWSVELFS. In nucleotides, the CDR3 is TGTGCCAGCAGTTCAGGACAGGGGTGGTCCGTGGAGCTGTTTTCT.

This clone was recorded many times. The chain links TRBV6-5 to TRBJ2-5, with a possible D match to TRBD2 (6 bases). Per the germline V gene, CDR1 is MNHEY and CDR2 is SVGAGI. V gave up 0 bases and J gave up 3 bases, with 8 bases separating them. The CDR3 loop spans 14 amino acids. The CDR3 DNA reads as TGTGCCAGCAGTTACTCGGGGGGAAAAGAGACCCAGTACTTC. Protein: CASSYSGGKETQYF.

This clone was recorded many times. The chain links TRBV25-1 to TRBJ2-7; no firm D call. Trimming left V 8 bases short and J 9 bases short, with 5 bases between. Germline V CDR1 and CDR2: MGHDK, SYGVNS. The CDR3 runs to 8 residues. The CDR3 loop is CASPGQYF. Here the CDR3 DNA reads TGTGCCAGCCCCGGGCAGTACTTC.

This clone was seen many times. The chain uses TRBV10-1 and TRBJ2-7, with TRBD2 matching over 7 bases. The CDR3 consists of 10 residues. V gave up 4 bases and J gave up 12 bases; unmatched junction bases: 3. The germline gives CDR1 WNHNN, CDR2 SYGVQD (reference sequence). DNA for the CDR3: TGCGCCAGCAGTGGGGGGGGGGTGTACTTC. Translated: CASSGGGVYF.

In this sample, this clone turned up many times. The rearrangement links TRBV28 to TRBJ1-1; D unclear. The germline gives CDR1 MDHEN, CDR2 SYDVKM. V was cut by 7 bases and J by 5 bases, with 14 bases left in between. The CDR3 runs to 13 residues. The DNA for the CDR3 is TGTGCCAGCATCAACCGTGGGGATACTGAAGCTTTCTTT. Protein product: CASINRGDTEAFF. Combining the CDR3 with reference TRBV28 and TRBJ1-1 gives the whole variable domain DVKVTQSSRYLVKRTGEKVFLECVQDMDHENMFWYRQDPGLGLRLIYFSYDVKMKEKGDIPEGYSVSREKKERFSLILESASTNQTSMYLCASINRGDTEAFFGQGTRLTVV.

This clone came up many times. The gene calls are TRBV24-1 and TRBJ1-3, with a weak D call TRBD1 (5 bases). The V end was cut by 9 bases, the J end by 3 bases, with 5 bases between. The CDR3 is made up of 11 amino acids. Germline loops: CDR1 KGHDR, CDR2 SFDVKD. The CDR3 here is CATGGGNTIYF. The CDR3 DNA sequence: TGTGCCACCGGGGGTGGAAACACCATATATTTT.

On this clone itself: Given a much more abundant clone one base away, this may be a read error. The chain links TRBV5-6 to TRBJ1-1; a weak D match, TRBD1 (6 bases). The CDR3 is 13 amino acids. Looked up from germline, CDR1 is SGHDT and CDR2 is YYEEEE. V was cut by 2 bases and J by 4 bases, with 9 bases left in between. CDR3: CASSLGGFTEAFF. The CDR3 DNA is TGTGCCAGCAGCTTAGGGGGGTTCACTGAAGCTTTCTTT.